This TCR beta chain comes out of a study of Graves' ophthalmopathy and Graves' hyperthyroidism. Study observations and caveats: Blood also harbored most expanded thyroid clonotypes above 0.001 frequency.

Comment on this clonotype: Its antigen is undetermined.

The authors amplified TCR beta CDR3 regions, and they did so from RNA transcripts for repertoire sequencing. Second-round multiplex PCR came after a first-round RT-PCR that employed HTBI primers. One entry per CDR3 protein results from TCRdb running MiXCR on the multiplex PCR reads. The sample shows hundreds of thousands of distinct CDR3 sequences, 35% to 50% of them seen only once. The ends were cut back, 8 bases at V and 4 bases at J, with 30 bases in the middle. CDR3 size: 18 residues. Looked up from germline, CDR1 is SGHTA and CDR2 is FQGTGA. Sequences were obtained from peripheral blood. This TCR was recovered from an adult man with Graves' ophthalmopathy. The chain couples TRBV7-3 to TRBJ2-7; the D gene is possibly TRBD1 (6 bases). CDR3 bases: TGTGCCAGCCGCCCCAAGGGACAATACACTTACAGAAAGTACGAGCAGTACTTC. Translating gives CASRPKGQYTYRKYEQYF.